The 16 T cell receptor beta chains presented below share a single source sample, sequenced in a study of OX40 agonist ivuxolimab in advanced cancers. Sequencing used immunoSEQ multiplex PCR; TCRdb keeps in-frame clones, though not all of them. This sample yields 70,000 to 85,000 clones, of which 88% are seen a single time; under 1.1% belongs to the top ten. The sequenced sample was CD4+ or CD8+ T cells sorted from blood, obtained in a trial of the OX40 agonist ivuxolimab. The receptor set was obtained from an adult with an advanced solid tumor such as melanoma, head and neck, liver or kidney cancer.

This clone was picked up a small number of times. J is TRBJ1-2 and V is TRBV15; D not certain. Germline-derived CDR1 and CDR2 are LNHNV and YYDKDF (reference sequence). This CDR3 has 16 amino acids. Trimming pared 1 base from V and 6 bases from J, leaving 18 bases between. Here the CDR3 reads CATSRAPALGRNGYTF. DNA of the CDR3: TGTGCCACCAGCAGAGCTCCGGCGTTGGGCCGAAATGGCTACACCTTC.

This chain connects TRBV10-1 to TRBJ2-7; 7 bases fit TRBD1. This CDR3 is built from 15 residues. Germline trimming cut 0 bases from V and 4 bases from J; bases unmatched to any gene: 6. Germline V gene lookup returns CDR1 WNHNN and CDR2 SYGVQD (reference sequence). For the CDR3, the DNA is TGCGCCAGCAGTGAGTCAGGACAGGTGGATTACGAGCAGTACTTC. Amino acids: CASSESGQVDYEQYF.

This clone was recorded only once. CDR3: CASSPTTGANTEAFF. The DNA of the CDR3 is TGTGCCAGCTCACCAACAACAGGGGCGAACACTGAAGCTTTCTTT. The chain employs TRBV18 and TRBJ1-1; 7 nucleotides align to TRBD1. After removal of 2 bases from V and 1 base from J, the junction contained 4 bases not matched to a gene. The CDR3 runs to 15 residues. Germline values: CDR1 KGHSH, CDR2 LQKENI.

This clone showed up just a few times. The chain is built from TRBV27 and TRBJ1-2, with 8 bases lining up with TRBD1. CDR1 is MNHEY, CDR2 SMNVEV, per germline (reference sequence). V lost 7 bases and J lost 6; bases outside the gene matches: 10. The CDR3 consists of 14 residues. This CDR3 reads CASTRAGGENGYTF. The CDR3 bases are TGTGCCAGCACAAGGGCAGGGGGCGAGAATGGCTACACCTTC.

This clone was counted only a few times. The CDR3 DNA sequence: TGTGCCAGCAGCTTAGAGGTGACTCAGAGCTCCTACGAGCAGTACTTC. Its translation: CASSLEVTQSSYEQYF. The chain combines TRBV7-8 with TRBJ2-7, with unresolved D. V lost 1 base and J 0 bases, leaving 13 bases between the germline ends. The germline V gene encodes CDR1 SGHVS and CDR2 FQNEAQ. The CDR3 has 16 amino acids.

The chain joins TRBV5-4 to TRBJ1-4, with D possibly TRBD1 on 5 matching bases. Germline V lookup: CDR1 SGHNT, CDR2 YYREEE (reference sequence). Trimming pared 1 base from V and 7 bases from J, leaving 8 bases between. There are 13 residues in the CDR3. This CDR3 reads CASSLRGSEKLFF. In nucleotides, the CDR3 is TGTGCCAGCAGCTTGAGGGGTAGTGAAAAACTGTTTTTT.

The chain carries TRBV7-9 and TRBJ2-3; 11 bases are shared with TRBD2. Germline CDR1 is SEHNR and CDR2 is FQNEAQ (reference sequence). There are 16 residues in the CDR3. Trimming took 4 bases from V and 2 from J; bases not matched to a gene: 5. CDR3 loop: CASSSRLAGTTDTQYF. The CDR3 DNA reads TGTGCCAGCAGCTCCCGACTAGCGGGGACCACAGATACGCAGTATTTT.

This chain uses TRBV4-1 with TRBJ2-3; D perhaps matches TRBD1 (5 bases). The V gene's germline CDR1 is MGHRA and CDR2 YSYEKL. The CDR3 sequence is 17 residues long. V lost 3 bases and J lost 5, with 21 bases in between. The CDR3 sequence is CASSQADQGFCLDTQYF. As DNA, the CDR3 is TGCGCCAGCAGCCAGGCCGACCAGGGTTTTTGTTTAGATACGCAGTATTTT.

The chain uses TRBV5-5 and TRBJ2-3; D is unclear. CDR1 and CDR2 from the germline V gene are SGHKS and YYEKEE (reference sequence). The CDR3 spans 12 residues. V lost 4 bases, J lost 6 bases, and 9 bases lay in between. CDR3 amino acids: CASSLVMDTQYF. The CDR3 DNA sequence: TGTGCCAGCAGCCTAGTAATGGATACGCAGTATTTT.

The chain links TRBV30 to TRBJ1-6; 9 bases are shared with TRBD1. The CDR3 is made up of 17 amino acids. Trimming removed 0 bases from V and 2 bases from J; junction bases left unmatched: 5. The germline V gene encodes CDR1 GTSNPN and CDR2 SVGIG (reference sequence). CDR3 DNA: TGTGCCTGGAGTGTGGACAGGGGCCAACCCTATAATTCACCCCTCCACTTT. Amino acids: CAWSVDRGQPYNSPLHF.

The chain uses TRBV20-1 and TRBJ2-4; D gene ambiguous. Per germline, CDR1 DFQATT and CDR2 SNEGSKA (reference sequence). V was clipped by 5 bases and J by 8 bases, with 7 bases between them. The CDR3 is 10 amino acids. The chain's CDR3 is CSAPLDIQYF. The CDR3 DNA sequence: TGCAGTGCTCCTCTAGACATTCAGTACTTC.

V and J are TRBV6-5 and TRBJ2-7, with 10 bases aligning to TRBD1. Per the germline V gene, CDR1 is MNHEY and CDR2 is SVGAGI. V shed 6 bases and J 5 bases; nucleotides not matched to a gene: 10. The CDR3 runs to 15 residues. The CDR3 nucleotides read TGTGCCAGCAGGGACACGGGACAGGGGCTCGACGAGCAGTACTTC. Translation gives CASRDTGQGLDEQYF.

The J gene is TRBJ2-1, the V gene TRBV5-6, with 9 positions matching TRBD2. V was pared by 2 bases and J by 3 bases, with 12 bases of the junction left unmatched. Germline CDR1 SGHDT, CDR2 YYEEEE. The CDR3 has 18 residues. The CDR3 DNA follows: TGTGCCAGCAGCTTTACTAGCGGGCCTGGGCTCCTCTACAATGAGCAGTTCTTC. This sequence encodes CASSFTSGPGLLYNEQFF.

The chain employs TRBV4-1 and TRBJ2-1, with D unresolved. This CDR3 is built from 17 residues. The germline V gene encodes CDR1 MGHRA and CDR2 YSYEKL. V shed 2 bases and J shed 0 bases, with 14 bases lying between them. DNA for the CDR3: TGCGCCAGCAGCCAAAGATCGGGCTACGGCTCCTACAATGAGCAGTTCTTC. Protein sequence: CASSQRSGYGSYNEQFF.

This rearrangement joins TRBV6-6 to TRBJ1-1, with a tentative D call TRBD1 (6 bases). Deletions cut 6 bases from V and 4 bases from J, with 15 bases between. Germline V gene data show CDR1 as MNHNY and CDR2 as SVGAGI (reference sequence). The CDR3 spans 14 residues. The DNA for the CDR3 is TGTGCCAGCAGCCGATTAGGGGGAGGCACTGAAGCTTTCTTT. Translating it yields CASSRLGGGTEAFF.

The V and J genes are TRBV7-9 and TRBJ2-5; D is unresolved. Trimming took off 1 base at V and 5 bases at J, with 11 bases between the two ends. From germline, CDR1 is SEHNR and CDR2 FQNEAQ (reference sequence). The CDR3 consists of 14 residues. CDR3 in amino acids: CASSLGAVRETQYF. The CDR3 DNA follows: TGTGCCAGCAGCTTAGGGGCGGTGAGGGAGACCCAGTACTTC.